The clone carrying this TCR beta chain was detected many times. Its antigen is undetermined. Germline and junction disagree at one end, which may indicate a read error. The CDR3 length is 14 residues. From germline, CDR1 is GTSNPN and CDR2 SVGIG (reference sequence). This sample holds PBMCs from roughly 10 ml fresh peripheral blood. Amplified regions were TCR beta CDR3 sequences from RNA transcripts. A first-round RT-PCR of the TCR CDR3 used the HTBI primer set. TCRdb fed the multiplex PCR reads into MiXCR, producing one record per CDR3 protein. The table lists 500,000 to 750,000 distinct CDR3 sequences, about 15% of them singletons. These data are taken from a study of T cells in Graves' hyperthyroidism and ophthalmopathy. Study as a whole: Peripheral blood was drawn at first diagnosis, prior to all treatment.

Points from the study as a whole: Most clonotypes that expanded in the thyroid above 0.001 also showed up in blood.

What was sequenced was blood. The V gene is TRBV30, the J gene TRBJ2-1; tentatively, D is TRBD2 (5 bases). This sequence was found in a woman in her twenties or thirties with Graves' hyperthyroidism. The CDR3 sequence is CAWSGLSAYNKQFF. CDR3 coding DNA: TGTGCCTGGAGTGGGCTTAGCGCATACAATAAGCAGTTCTTC.